Here is one T cell receptor beta chain with its context. What it binds is not known. Sequencing used cDNA as its template, made by extracting RNA and reverse transcribing it. Sequencing was performed with immunoSEQ multiplex PCR; in TCRdb, only in-frame clones are kept and a portion is missing. The data hold about 97,000 clones, with less than 50% observed a single time. Germline V gives CDR1 SGHDT, CDR2 YYEEEE. The V and J ends lost 4 bases and 7 bases, in that order; junction bases with no gene match: 6. This CDR3 has 13 residues. This entry is derived from a study of CD8+ T cells in alopecia areata. Overall study: Oral tofacitinib (5 to 10 mg twice daily) was administered to treated patients.

General study points: Sequenced scalp T cells also include alphabeta T cells resident in normal skin.

The chain couples TRBV5-6 to TRBJ1-2, with TRBD1 identical over 8 bases. The sequence was collected from a human donor with alopecia areata. The sequenced sample consisted of CD4+ T cells sorted from blood. CDR3 residues: CASSPRTGSGYTF. DNA of the CDR3: TGTGCCAGCAGCCCACGGACAGGGAGTGGCTACACCTTC.